This TCR beta chain was observed in a study of cytomegalovirus exposure and HLA in healthy donors. Study outcomes and limitations: Judged likely to be a sequencing artifact was a cluster of highly shared sequence variants.

The study ran its PCR with 60 Vbeta and 13 Jbeta primers. The assay was immunoSEQ multiplex PCR, and TCRdb's table has in-frame clones only and misses some. The sample has roughly 71,000 clones, approximately 60% seen once. As regards this clone: Its antigen is not known.

The CDR3 has 17 residues. Germline V gene lookup returns CDR1 GTSNPN and CDR2 SVGIG (reference sequence). Losses at the gene ends were 0 bases for V and 2 bases for J; bases not matched to a gene: 5. The gene calls are TRBV30 and TRBJ2-3; 13 bases fit TRBD2. The source is a man between 25 and 39 years old in good health and CMV-seronegative. Material: PBMCs. The CDR3 DNA is TGTGCCTGGAGTGTGGGGGGACTAGCGGGGATCACAGATACGCAGTATTTT. Translating it yields CAWSVGGLAGITDTQYF.